What follows describes a single T cell receptor beta chain. Its antigen is currently unknown. This entry is derived from a study of cytomegalovirus exposure and HLA in healthy donors. The overall study: Within the Caucasian-associated ancestry cluster were around 80% of the 398 genotyped donors. Whole-study results and caveats: Later findings reportedly placed an Asian-associated ancestry cluster below the approximately 670-donor mean for N-insertions. Some public TCRs appeared in many individuals, while most sequences were rare. Researchers catalogued approximately 170 TCR beta chains as cytomegalovirus-associated.

Germline V CDR1 and CDR2: MGHRA, YSYEKL. Germline trimming cut 0 bases from V and 5 bases from J; bases unmatched to any gene: 9. There are 17 residues in the CDR3. The PCR made use of 60 Vbeta and 13 Jbeta primers. Sequencing used immunoSEQ multiplex PCR; TCRdb keeps in-frame clones, though not all of them. The table records more than 150,000 clones, 65% to 90% of them present only once. The receptor's source is a girl aged 2 to 9 in good health and CMV-seropositive. The sequenced sample consisted of PBMCs. V gene TRBV4-1 combines with J gene TRBJ2-3; TRBD2 matches 9 bases. CDR3 protein: CASSQEVSGSRGDTQYF. Written as DNA, the CDR3 is TGCGCCAGCAGCCAAGAAGTTAGCGGGAGTCGGGGAGATACGCAGTATTTT.